These T cell receptor beta chains were read from a single sample in a study of OX40 agonist ivuxolimab in advanced cancers. Here immunoSEQ multiplex PCR was the method, and the copy in TCRdb shows in-frame clones only, minus some. The sample shows tens of thousands of clones, about nine tenths of them seen only once. The sequenced sample was CD4+ or CD8+ T cells sorted from blood, obtained in a trial of the OX40 agonist ivuxolimab. All receptors derive from an adult with an advanced solid tumor such as melanoma, head and neck, liver or kidney cancer. Both conserved end residues are part of each CDR3. A D gene is named only where the DNA matches it firmly. Rows may omit the clone size; those that give it use once, few, many or a size class.

J | D | V | size | DNA | CDR3
TRBJ1-2 | . | TRBV28 | . | TGTGCCAGCAGTGGATCTACAGGGTCCTATGGCTACACCTTC | CASSGSTGSYGYTF
TRBJ2-1 | TRBD1 | TRBV5-1 | . | TGCGCCAGCAGCTCACAGGGGACCTACAATGAGCAGTTCTTC | CASSSQGTYNEQFF
TRBJ1-5 | TRBD1 | TRBV7-9 | . | TGTGCCAGCAGCCTGACAGGGGCGCAGCCCCAGCATTTT | CASSLTGAQPQHF
TRBJ1-1 | . | TRBV6-4 | once | TGTGCCAACCCTTCGCAGGGTAATACGAACACTGAAGCTTTCTTT | CANPSQGNTNTEAFF
TRBJ2-1 | . | TRBV5-1 | . | TGCGCCAGCAGCTTGGGAGGGAGCTACAATGAGCAGTTCTTC | CASSLGGSYNEQFF
TRBJ1-3 | TRBD1 | TRBV5-1 | few | TGCGCCAGCAGCTTTACAGGGGGCGGTGGAAACACCATATATTTT | CASSFTGGGGNTIYF
TRBJ2-2 | . | TRBV19 | . | TGTGCCAGTAGTATAGAAGCGGTCGCGTATTTAGGGGACACCGGGGAGCTGTTTTTT | CASSIEAVAYLGDTGELFF
TRBJ2-7 | TRBD1 | TRBV28 | once | TGTGCCAGCAGATACAGGGGCGCGGGCTACGAGCAGTACTTC | CASRYRGAGYEQYF
TRBJ1-5 | TRBD1 | TRBV7-9 | . | TGTGCCAGCAGCAGGGGACAGGGCGCCTCTGCCTATAGCAATCAGCCCCAGCATTTT | CASSRGQGASAYSNQPQHF
TRBJ2-7 | TRBD1 | TRBV7-8 | . | TGTGCCAGCAGCTTTGGACAGGGCGAAGGCTACGAGCAGTACTTC | CASSFGQGEGYEQYF
TRBJ2-1 | . | TRBV19 | . | TGTGCCAGTAGTATCAGACAGCACTCCTACAATGAGCAGTTCTTC | CASSIRQHSYNEQFF